These 30 T cell receptor beta chains came from one sample sequenced in a study of T cells in Graves' hyperthyroidism and ophthalmopathy. Amplification targeted TCR beta CDR3 regions from RNA transcripts. The HTBI primer set was used in a first-round RT-PCR of the TCR CDR3. One entry per CDR3 protein, called by TCRdb with MiXCR from the multiplex PCR reads. The data contain a few hundred thousand distinct CDR3 sequences, approximately 13% of them singletons. The specimen was blood. Receptor source: a woman aged 40-49 years with Graves' ophthalmopathy.

The CDR3 region is CSARATATLYNEQFF. CDR3 nucleotide sequence: TGCAGTGCTAGGGCTACAGCAACACTATACAATGAGCAGTTCTTC. V gene TRBV20-1 combines with J gene TRBJ2-1, with D unclear. Deletions cut 3 bases from V and 4 bases from J, with 16 bases between. Per the germline V gene, CDR1 is DFQATT and CDR2 is SNEGSKA (reference sequence). The CDR3 consists of 15 residues.

V gene TRBV19 combines with J gene TRBJ2-5, with D perhaps TRBD2 (5 bases). The CDR3 covers 13 residues. Germline values: CDR1 LNHDA, CDR2 SQIVND (reference sequence). Trimming removed 3 bases at V and 5 bases at J, with 10 bases between. CDR3 protein: CASSILAGETQYF. The DNA of the CDR3 is TGTGCCAGTAGTATTCTAGCCGGCGAGACCCAGTACTTC.

This clonotype showed up just a few times. V is TRBV19 and J is TRBJ1-1; 8 nucleotides match TRBD1. V gave up 6 bases and J gave up 7 bases; unmatched junction bases: 10. Germline CDR1 reads LNHDA; CDR2 reads SQIVND (reference sequence). The CDR3 totals 14 residues. CDR3 coding DNA: TGTGCCAGTAGCCAACCGGGGACAGGCGGTGAAGCTTTCTTT. Protein: CASSQPGTGGEAFF.

This clonotype was observed a few times. V gene TRBV7-2 combines with J gene TRBJ2-7; no firm D call. The CDR3 totals 14 residues. The germline V and J ends were trimmed by 2 bases and 0 bases, with 8 bases remaining between them. Germline CDR1 is SGHTA and CDR2 is FQGNSA. This chain's CDR3 is CASSLHRTSYEQYF. The CDR3 nucleotides read TGTGCCAGCAGCTTACATAGGACCTCCTACGAGCAGTACTTC.

In its sample, this clonotype was seen once. The CDR3 DNA is TGTGCCAGCAGCTTAGATGGACGGTTTAACAACGAGCAGTACTTC. Amino acids: CASSLDGRFNNEQYF. The chain recombines TRBV7-8 with TRBJ2-7; D uncertain. The CDR3 has 15 amino acids. Germline lookup yields CDR1 SGHVS and CDR2 FQNEAQ. V was cut by 1 base and J by 5 bases, with 15 bases left in between.

The rearrangement links TRBV5-1 to TRBJ2-2, with 8 bases fitting TRBD1. This CDR3 comprises 17 residues. The germline V gene encodes CDR1 SGHRS and CDR2 YFSETQ. V dropped 1 base and J dropped 4; count of bases not matched to a gene: 9. CDR3 in amino acids: CASSLLTTGAVTGELFF. The CDR3 region has the DNA TGCGCCAGCAGCTTGTTGACGACAGGGGCCGTCACCGGGGAGCTGTTTTTT.

This chain uses TRBV6-1 with TRBJ2-1; D is unclear. The CDR3 consists of 11 residues. Germline CDR1 MNHNS, CDR2 SASEGT. V was cut by 5 bases and J by 7 bases, with 6 bases left in between. CDR3 bases: TGTGCCAGCAGTTCAACAAATGAGCAGTTCTTC. It translates to CASSSTNEQFF.

This clonotype was seen ten or more times. This chain connects TRBV2 to TRBJ1-2; the match to TRBD1 covers 9 bases. V gave up 4 bases and J gave up 5 bases; unmatched junction bases: 5. Looked up from germline, CDR1 is SNHLY and CDR2 is FYNNEI. The CDR3 covers 14 residues. The CDR3 is CASSVADRGYGYTF. Here the CDR3 DNA reads TGTGCCAGCAGTGTTGCGGACAGGGGTTATGGCTACACCTTC.

This CDR3 reads CSALKGGTDTQYF. CDR3 nucleotides: TGCAGTGCTCTCAAGGGGGGCACAGATACGCAGTATTTT. This chain links TRBV20-1 with TRBJ2-3; a possible D gene is TRBD1 (6 bases). Trimming cost V 5 bases and J 1 base, with 10 bases left between them. Per germline, CDR1 DFQATT and CDR2 SNEGSKA (reference sequence). CDR3 length: 13 residues.

The chain combines TRBV18 with TRBJ2-7; 8 bases map to TRBD1. Looked up from germline, CDR1 is KGHSH and CDR2 is LQKENI. This CDR3 is built from 15 residues. V was clipped by 5 bases and J by 2 bases; unmatched bases: 8. In nucleotides, the CDR3 is TGTGCCAGCTCAAGCGGACAGGGCGACACCTACGAGCAGTACTTC. This translates into CASSSGQGDTYEQYF.

The chain recombines TRBV10-2 with TRBJ2-5, with 7 bases identical to TRBD2. After removal of 6 bases from V and 5 bases from J, the junction contained 6 bases not matched to a gene. This CDR3 spans 13 amino acids. Germline V gene data show CDR1 as WSHSY and CDR2 as SAAADI. The CDR3 coding sequence is TGCGCCAGCAGATTAGCGGGCAGGGAGACCCAGTACTTC. Protein product: CASRLAGRETQYF.

V and J are TRBV20-1 and TRBJ1-2, with 8 bases lining up with TRBD1. CDR3 length: 16 amino acids. Germline loops: CDR1 DFQATT, CDR2 SNEGSKA (reference sequence). V was pared by 0 bases and J by 4 bases, with 10 bases of the junction left unmatched. The CDR3 region has the DNA TGCAGTGCTAGAGATTTTTATGACAGGGGCTTCTATGGCTACACCTTC. This codes for CSARDFYDRGFYGYTF.

V and J are TRBV12-5 and TRBJ1-2, with D hard to call. Germline V gene data show CDR1 as LGHNT and CDR2 as FRNRAP. Trimming removed 6 bases from V and 7 bases from J, with 15 bases in between. The CDR3 has 13 residues. The CDR3 is CASGAEGFSGYTF. The CDR3 DNA is TGTGCTAGTGGGGCAGAAGGCTTCTCTGGCTACACCTTC.

This clonotype was seen at least ten times. The chain employs TRBV6-5 and TRBJ2-4; D is uncertain. The V gene lost 0 bases and the J gene lost 0 bases, with 9 bases spanning the gap. This CDR3 is 16 amino acids long. The germline CDR1 and CDR2 sequences are MNHEY and SVGAGI. This chain's CDR3 is CASSYSPGLAKNIQYF. The CDR3 DNA reads TGTGCCAGCAGTTACTCACCAGGCCTAGCCAAAAACATTCAGTACTTC.

In its sample, this clonotype was seen many times. The chain joins TRBV6-1 to TRBJ2-5; 7 positions match TRBD2. CDR1 MNHNS and CDR2 SASEGT come from the germline V gene. This CDR3 has 13 amino acids. Unmatched junction bases numbered 2, after V lost 5 bases and J lost 2 bases. The CDR3 coding sequence is TGTGCCAGCAGTCGGACTAGGCAAGAGACCCAGTACTTC. It translates to CASSRTRQETQYF.

In its sample, this clonotype was seen many times. The rearrangement joins TRBV7-8 to TRBJ1-1; TRBD1 aligns across 7 bases. The CDR3 is 14 amino acids. Germline V gene data show CDR1 as SGHVS and CDR2 as FQNEAQ. V gave up 8 bases and J gave up 6 bases; unmatched junction bases: 12. The CDR3 loop reads CASRRDSREAEAFF. CDR3 coding DNA: TGTGCCAGCCGCAGGGACAGTAGAGAAGCTGAAGCTTTCTTT.

This clonotype was counted ten times or more. The genes are TRBV12-3 or TRBV12-4 and TRBJ2-5; no clear D. This CDR3 has 14 amino acids. V lost 1 base, J lost 3 bases, and 9 bases lay in between. The CDR3 sequence is CASSLVSIKETQYF. CDR3 coding DNA: TGTGCCAGCAGTTTAGTTAGCATTAAAGAGACCCAGTACTTC.

About this clonotype itself: A much more abundant neighbour one base away suggests this may be a read error. This chain joins TRBV11-3 and TRBJ2-1; tentative D call: TRBD1 (5 bases). The CDR3 totals 13 residues. Trimming removed 3 bases at V and 6 bases at J, with 9 bases between. The germline V gene encodes CDR1 SGHNT and CDR2 YENEEA. The CDR3 spells CASSFGASNEQFF. In nucleotides, the CDR3 is TGTGCCAGCAGCTTTGGGGCTAGCAATGAGCAGTTCTTC.

This clonotype was detected ten times or more. The chain is built from TRBV19 and TRBJ1-1; no definite D call. The CDR3 runs to 14 residues. Germline-derived CDR1 and CDR2 are LNHDA and SQIVND (reference sequence). V dropped 3 bases and J dropped 4 bases, with 12 bases sitting between them. In DNA form, the CDR3 reads TGTGCCAGTAGTATCCTTCAATGGGGCACTGAAGCTTTCTTT. It encodes CASSILQWGTEAFF.

The chain joins TRBV5-1 to TRBJ2-7, with 7 bases lining up with TRBD2. In germline, CDR1 is SGHRS, CDR2 YFSETQ. The CDR3 runs to 15 residues. V shed 3 bases, J shed 3 bases, and the junction held 9 bases outside the gene matches. CDR3 in DNA: TGCGCCAGCAGCTCTCTGGCGGGGGATATCTACGAGCAGTACTTC. This sequence encodes CASSSLAGDIYEQYF. Supplemented by reference TRBV5-1 and TRBJ2-7, the full variable domain reads KAGVTQTPRYLIKTRGQQVTLSCSPISGHRSVSWYQQTPGQGLQFLFEYFSETQRNKGNFPGRFSGRQFSNSRSEMNVSTLELGDSALYLCASSSLAGDIYEQYFGPGTRLTVT.

The V and J genes are TRBV11-2 and TRBJ2-2; D perhaps matches TRBD2 (6 bases). Trimming pared 5 bases from V and 2 bases from J, leaving 12 bases between. This CDR3 region has 15 residues. Per the germline V gene, CDR1 is SGHAT and CDR2 is FQNNGV. CDR3 region: CASSTRTINTGELFF. CDR3 DNA: TGTGCCAGCAGCACCCGGACTATTAACACCGGGGAGCTGTTTTTT.

This rearrangement joins TRBV10-3 to TRBJ2-5; TRBD1 or TRBD2 may be the D gene (5 bases each). Germline V lookup: CDR1 ENHRY, CDR2 SYGVKD. Between the trimmed V and J ends, which lost 0 bases and 3 bases, there was a span of 5 bases. The CDR3 covers 13 residues. CDR3 sequence reads: CAISESGEETQYF. The CDR3 DNA follows: TGTGCCATCAGTGAGTCGGGGGAAGAGACCCAGTACTTC.

The V call is TRBV20-1, the J call TRBJ2-1; D is ambiguous. The CDR3 runs to 15 residues. Between the trimmed V and J ends, which lost 5 bases and 5 bases, there was a span of 19 bases. Germline CDR1 reads DFQATT; CDR2 reads SNEGSKA (reference sequence). The CDR3 nucleotides are TGCAGTGCTCGACGTAGTAGTTGGGTGCACAATGAGCAGTTCTTC. Translated, it gives CSARRSSWVHNEQFF.

This clonotype was counted ten times or more. V and J are TRBV9 and TRBJ2-3; perhaps TRBD2 as D (6 bases). The CDR3 is 16 amino acids. Germline assignment: CDR1 SGDLS and CDR2 YYNGEE. V was pared by 7 bases and J by 2 bases, with 20 bases between. CDR3 region: CASSPGLRVFTDTQYF. The CDR3 nucleotides are TGTGCCAGCTCTCCGGGACTGCGGGTCTTCACAGATACGCAGTATTTT.

This clonotype was detected many times. The gene calls are TRBV28 and TRBJ1-5, with D unresolved. Germline values: CDR1 MDHEN, CDR2 SYDVKM. This CDR3 is built from 16 residues. V lost 7 bases and J lost 0, with 16 bases in between. CDR3 DNA sequence: TGTGCCAGCAACACCCGGGCATCATATAGCAATCAGCCCCAGCATTTT. Its translation: CASNTRASYSNQPQHF.

This clonotype appeared many times. The chain links TRBV2 to TRBJ1-6; D is unclear. Germline V CDR1 and CDR2: SNHLY, FYNNEI. V lost 1 base to trimming and J lost 10 bases, with 8 bases between them. There are 13 residues in the CDR3. This chain's CDR3 is CASSEGRRSPLHF. CDR3 nucleotide sequence: TGTGCCAGCAGTGAAGGGAGGAGGTCACCCCTCCACTTT.

This clonotype showed up many times. J is TRBJ1-2 and V is TRBV24-1; no definite D call. This CDR3 contains 14 residues. The germline V and J ends were trimmed by 3 bases and 4 bases, with 11 bases remaining between them. Germline V CDR1 and CDR2: KGHDR, SFDVKD. The CDR3 bases are TGTGCCACCAGTGATATGGACCGGAGCTATGGCTACACCTTC. Amino acid sequence: CATSDMDRSYGYTF.

To note about this clonotype: This may stem from a read error, because a much larger clone lies one nucleotide away. The gene calls are TRBV7-9 and TRBJ2-3; D gene ambiguous. In germline, CDR1 is SEHNR, CDR2 FQNEAQ (reference sequence). This CDR3 is 10 amino acids long. As DNA, the CDR3 is TGTGACAGCAGCTTAGATACGCAGTATTTT. It encodes CDSSLDTQYF.

This clonotype was recorded at least ten times. This chain uses TRBV20-1 with TRBJ2-7, with 7 bases lining up with TRBD1. The CDR3 totals 14 residues. The V gene end was trimmed by 3 bases and the J gene end by 7 bases; junction bases not matched to a gene: 12. Germline lookup yields CDR1 DFQATT and CDR2 SNEGSKA (reference sequence). CDR3 residues: CSARQPNRGLEQYF. In nucleotides, the CDR3 is TGCAGTGCTAGGCAACCTAACAGGGGCCTAGAGCAGTACTTC.

The chain recombines TRBV6-9 with TRBJ2-3; 11 bases are shared with TRBD2. The V gene end was trimmed by 3 bases and the J gene end by 5 bases; junction bases not matched to a gene: 10. CDR1 is MNHGY, CDR2 SVAAGI, per germline. The CDR3 has 17 residues. The CDR3 bases are TGTGCCAGCAGTTACTCGAATAGCGGGGGGGCCTTAGATACGCAGTATTTT. Its protein is CASSYSNSGGALDTQYF.